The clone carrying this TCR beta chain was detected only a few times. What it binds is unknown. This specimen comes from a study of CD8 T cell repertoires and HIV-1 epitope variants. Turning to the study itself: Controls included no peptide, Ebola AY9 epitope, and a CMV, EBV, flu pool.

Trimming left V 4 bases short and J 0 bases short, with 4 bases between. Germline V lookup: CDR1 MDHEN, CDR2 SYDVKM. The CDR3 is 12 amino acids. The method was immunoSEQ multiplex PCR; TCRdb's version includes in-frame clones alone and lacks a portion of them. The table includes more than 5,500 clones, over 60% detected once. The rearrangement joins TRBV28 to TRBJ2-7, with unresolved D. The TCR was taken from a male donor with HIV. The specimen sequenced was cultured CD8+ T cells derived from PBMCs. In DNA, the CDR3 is TGTGCCAGCAGTTCAGACTCCTACGAGCAGTACTTC. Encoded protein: CASSSDSYEQYF.